The 22 T cell receptor beta chains presented below share a single source sample, sequenced in a study of identical twins. Each CDR3 protein gets one entry after TCRdb re-called the 5' RACE reads with MiXCR. The top ten hold approximately 9.1% of the sample, which has about 240,000 distinct CDR3 sequences, over 9.5% seen once. The sample comprised memory T cells sorted from blood. These receptors originate from a man aged 50-60 years in good health.

This chain connects TRBV20-1 to TRBJ2-3; perhaps D is TRBD1 or TRBD2 (5 bases each). The CDR3 consists of 15 residues. Germline assignment: CDR1 DFQATT and CDR2 SNEGSKA (reference sequence). Trimming removed 3 bases at V and 1 base at J, with 14 bases between. CDR3 loop: CSASPPGARTDTQYF. In nucleotides, the CDR3 is TGCAGTGCTAGCCCCCCCGGGGCCCGCACAGATACGCAGTATTTT.

The chain uses TRBV5-6 and TRBJ2-3, with D perhaps being TRBD1 or TRBD2 (5 bases each). V was trimmed by 4 bases and J by 8 bases, leaving 8 bases between them. CDR1 SGHDT and CDR2 YYEEEE come from the germline V gene. The CDR3 totals 11 residues. CDR3: CASSGDLTQYF. CDR3 DNA sequence: TGTGCCAGCAGCGGGGACCTTACGCAGTATTTT.

This clonotype showed up just a few times. The J gene is TRBJ2-1, the V gene TRBV7-2; no clear D. In germline, CDR1 is SGHTA, CDR2 FQGNSA. This CDR3 comprises 12 residues. Trimming left V 0 bases short and J 6 bases short, with 3 bases between. CDR3 nucleotides: TGTGCCAGCAGCTTAGCGTTCAATGAGCAGTTCTTC. Translating gives CASSLAFNEQFF.

This clonotype was detected a few times. The chain couples TRBV3-1 to TRBJ2-3, with D unclear. Trimming removed 1 base from V and 4 bases from J, with 9 bases in between. CDR3 length: 14 residues. Germline V CDR1 and CDR2: LGHDT, YNNKEL (reference sequence). The DNA for the CDR3 is TGTGCCAGCAGCCAAGCCCTTAGGGCAGATACGCAGTATTTT. Protein product: CASSQALRADTQYF.

This clonotype came up many times. This chain links TRBV20-1 with TRBJ1-1, with 11 bases fitting TRBD1. Germline V gene lookup returns CDR1 DFQATT and CDR2 SNEGSKA (reference sequence). The CDR3 is made up of 14 amino acids. The V gene end was trimmed by 4 bases and the J gene end by 4 bases; junction bases not matched to a gene: 5. The CDR3 loop is CSAKEGTGGTEAFF. The CDR3 DNA sequence: TGCAGTGCTAAAGAAGGGACAGGGGGCACTGAAGCTTTCTTT.

V is TRBV10-3 and J is TRBJ2-3; TRBD2 matches at 10 bases. This CDR3 is 14 amino acids long. Trimming removed 10 bases from V and 0 bases from J; junction bases left unmatched: 4. Germline lookup yields CDR1 ENHRY and CDR2 SYGVKD. CDR3 sequence: CATSAGGSTDTQYF. As DNA, the CDR3 is TGTGCCACCTCAGCGGGGGGGAGCACAGATACGCAGTATTTT.

Many counts were recorded for this clonotype. The chain employs TRBV19 and TRBJ2-2; 8 bases agree with TRBD2. The CDR3 loop spans 14 amino acids. Germline CDR1 reads LNHDA; CDR2 reads SQIVND (reference sequence). The V segment lost 5 bases and the J segment 5 bases; nucleotides outside the gene matches: 4. The CDR3 sequence is CASSREGRTGELFF. The CDR3 nucleotides read TGTGCCAGTAGTCGGGAGGGCCGTACCGGGGAGCTGTTTTTT.

This clonotype was seen a handful of times. The gene calls are TRBV15 and TRBJ2-5; no reliable D call. This CDR3 is built from 15 residues. The ends were cut back, 0 bases at V and 2 bases at J, with 10 bases in the middle. Germline CDR1 LNHNV, CDR2 YYDKDF (reference sequence). The CDR3 sequence is CATSRDPGRQETQYF. CDR3 bases: TGTGCCACCAGCAGAGATCCTGGAAGGCAAGAGACCCAGTACTTC. The full variable domain, in which reference TRBV15 and TRBJ2-5 provide the parts outside the CDR3, is DAMVIQNPRYQVTQFGKPVTLSCSQTLNHNVMYWYQQKSSQAPKLLFHYYDKDFNNEADTPDNFQSRRPNTSFCFLDIRSPGLGDTAMYLCATSRDPGRQETQYFGPGTRLLVL.

DNA of the CDR3: TGTGCCAGCAGTCCCAACCTGGGAGGAATCCCGAACACCGGGGAGCTGTTTTTT. Translated, it gives CASSPNLGGIPNTGELFF. V and J are TRBV12-3 or TRBV12-4 and TRBJ2-2; TRBD2 might be the D (6 bases). V lost 5 bases and J 0 bases, leaving 19 bases between the germline ends. CDR3 length: 18 amino acids.

The V and J genes are TRBV11-2 and TRBJ2-2; D is possibly TRBD2 (6 bases). The CDR3 consists of 15 residues. Trimming took off 9 bases at V and 3 bases at J, with 17 bases between the two ends. Germline lookup yields CDR1 SGHAT and CDR2 FQNNGV. CDR3 loop: CASGRRAKYTGELFF. The DNA of the CDR3 is TGTGCCAGTGGGAGGAGGGCGAAGTACACCGGGGAGCTGTTTTTT.

There are a few counts of this clonotype. The chain couples TRBV10-3 to TRBJ1-6, with D perhaps matching TRBD1 (6 bases). Germline lookup yields CDR1 ENHRY and CDR2 SYGVKD. The CDR3 is 14 amino acids. Trimming removed 2 bases at V and 12 bases at J, with 14 bases between. CDR3 DNA: TGTGCCATCAGTGAGGACGGGGGCCCGCGACCCCTCCACTTT. Its translation is CAISEDGGPRPLHF.

This clonotype was counted ten times or more. The chain carries TRBV6-2 or TRBV6-3 and TRBJ1-1; D gene unclear. This CDR3 region has 16 residues. Trimming left V 3 bases short and J 1 base short, with 15 bases between. Per germline, CDR1 MNHEY and CDR2 SVGEGT. CDR3 nucleotides: TGTGCCAGCAGTTATGAATTACCGCGGAAGAACACTGAAGCTTTCTTT. This translates into CASSYELPRKNTEAFF.

This clonotype occurred many times. V usage is TRBV7-2 and J usage is TRBJ2-3; D gene ambiguous. Germline lookup yields CDR1 SGHTA and CDR2 FQGNSA. Trimming shortened V by 4 bases and J by 3 bases, and 11 bases separated the two germline ends. The CDR3 sequence is 14 residues long. The CDR3, as DNA: TGTGCCAGCAGCTACCTACAAAGAACAGATACGCAGTATTTT. Its protein is CASSYLQRTDTQYF. The full variable domain, completed using reference TRBV7-2 and TRBJ2-3, is GAGVSQSPSNKVTEKGKDVELRCDPISGHTALYWYRQSLGQGLEFLIYFQGNSAPDKSGLPSDRFSAERTGGSVSTLTIQRTQQEDSAVYLCASSYLQRTDTQYFGPGTRLTVL.

A word on this clonotype: This may arise from a read error, as a much more abundant clone is one base away. This sequence joins TRBV12-3 or TRBV12-4 and TRBJ2-5; the D gene is possibly TRBD1 (6 bases). This CDR3 is built from 13 residues. The CDR3 nucleotides read TGTGCCAGAAGTTTACAGGGCCCAGAGACCCAGTACTTC. Encoded protein: CARSLQGPETQYF.

This clonotype was observed a handful of times. V gene TRBV28 combines with J gene TRBJ2-3; TRBD1 aligns across 8 bases. J was trimmed by 1 base and V by 6 bases; bases with no gene match: 6. The CDR3 spans 15 residues. Germline V CDR1 and CDR2: MDHEN, SYDVKM. CDR3 in DNA: TGTGCCAGCAGCCCTGGGGGACAGGGCACAGATACGCAGTATTTT. Encoded protein: CASSPGGQGTDTQYF.

This clonotype was found many times. The chain recombines TRBV7-2 with TRBJ2-7; 7 bases map to TRBD2. This CDR3 contains 14 residues. The germline gives CDR1 SGHTA, CDR2 FQGNSA. V shed 3 bases, J shed 2 bases, and the junction held 4 bases outside the gene matches. The CDR3: CASSLGGRAYEQYF. The CDR3, as DNA: TGTGCCAGCAGCTTGGGGGGGAGAGCCTACGAGCAGTACTTC.

This clonotype appeared a single time. This chain joins TRBV5-1 and TRBJ2-1; either TRBD1 or TRBD2 may supply D (6 bases each). Germline CDR1 SGHRS, CDR2 YFSETQ. The length of the CDR3 is 16 residues. V was shortened by 0 bases and J by 0 bases, with 10 bases between the two germline ends. CDR3 residues: CASSLAGASSYNEQFF. The CDR3, as DNA: TGCGCCAGCAGCTTGGCGGGGGCTAGCTCCTACAATGAGCAGTTCTTC.

CDR3 sequence reads: CSARVSGTKNIQYF. For the CDR3, the DNA is TGCAGTGCTAGAGTTTCGGGTACCAAAAACATTCAGTACTTC. The genes are TRBV20-1 and TRBJ2-4; D gene uncertain. Germline V gives CDR1 DFQATT, CDR2 SNEGSKA (reference sequence). Trimming stripped 1 base from V and 2 bases from J, with 9 bases between. The CDR3 totals 14 residues.

This clonotype was recorded at least ten times. The chain is built from TRBV10-3 and TRBJ2-4; TRBD1 or TRBD2 may be the D gene (6 bases each). V was trimmed by 3 bases and J by 5 bases, leaving 17 bases between them. This CDR3 contains 16 residues. The germline gives CDR1 ENHRY, CDR2 SYGVKD. Here the CDR3 reads CAISEGLQGGQNIQYF. DNA of the CDR3: TGTGCCATCAGTGAAGGGTTACAGGGAGGCCAAAACATTCAGTACTTC.

This clonotype has at least ten counts. The chain is built from TRBV4-3 and TRBJ2-1; 7 bases are shared with TRBD1. The CDR3 totals 13 residues. Germline CDR1 is LGHNA and CDR2 is YSLEER. J was trimmed by 7 bases and V by 3 bases; bases with no gene match: 3. The DNA of the CDR3 is TGCGCCAGCAGCCAGAGGACAGGAAATGAGCAGTTCTTC. This translates into CASSQRTGNEQFF.

Many counts were recorded for this clonotype. The chain links TRBV10-3 to TRBJ2-3; 7 bases agree with TRBD2. The CDR3 loop spans 14 amino acids. V gave up 4 bases and J gave up 4 bases; unmatched junction bases: 5. Germline CDR1 is ENHRY and CDR2 is SYGVKD. CDR3 in DNA: TGTGCCATCAGTGGAGGGCGGGAGTCAGATACGCAGTATTTT. Translation: CAISGGRESDTQYF.

V gene TRBV3-1 combines with J gene TRBJ1-1; D gene unclear. Trimming took 1 base from V and 11 from J, leaving 11 bases between them. The germline CDR1 and CDR2 sequences are LGHDT and YNNKEL (reference sequence). CDR3 size: 12 residues. CDR3 in DNA: TGTGCCAGCAGCCAAGGTGGCCGTGTGGCTTTCTTT. Its translation: CASSQGGRVAFF.